This T cell receptor beta chain stems from a study of T cell responses to AZD1222 COVID-19 vaccine. Data came from immunoSEQ multiplex PCR; TCRdb stores just in-frame clones and leaves some out. This sample has 90,000 to 140,000 clones, with nearly 90% found just once. Study conclusions and caveats: Reportedly, nearly half the spike-specific TCRs target unmutated variant regions. Recipients of AZD1222 seropositive at baseline numbered only 5 or 6. Breadth and depth of Spike-specific TCRs rose after two AZD1222 doses. Spike-spanning, vaccine-associated CD4 TCRs were dominant at 160-218 and 743-854.

Regarding this clone: As yet, its antigen is unknown.

Germline CDR1 reads LGHNA; CDR2 reads YSLEER. The V and J ends lost 0 bases and 0 bases respectively, with 10 bases between them. The CDR3 extends over 16 amino acids. Sequenced material: peripheral blood, taken 28 days after the second AZD1222 dose. The sequence was collected from an adult who received the AZD1222 COVID-19 vaccine. V usage is TRBV4-3 and J usage is TRBJ2-3; D not certain. CDR3 in amino acids: CASSQDPGASTDTQYF. For the CDR3, the DNA is TGCGCCAGCAGCCAAGACCCCGGCGCGAGCACAGATACGCAGTATTTT.